These T cell receptor beta chains were read from a single sample in a study of blood T cell repertoires in COVID-19. The assay was immunoSEQ multiplex PCR, and TCRdb's table has in-frame clones only and misses some. The sample has around 290,000 clones, roughly 86% seen once. The sample was PBMCs or T cells enriched from blood (not recorded which). These receptors were taken from a woman aged 18-29 years who had recovered from COVID-19. CDR3s include the opening cysteine and the closing phenylalanine or tryptophan. The order of the fields is J gene, clone size, V gene, D gene, CDR3 DNA, CDR3 protein. A D gene is named only where the DNA matches it firmly. Clone sizes are given selectively: once, few, many, or a class where the clone is expanded.

>TRBJ1-1|.|TRBV3-1/TRBV3-2|.
TGTGCCAGCAGCCCGTTACAGGGTTCATCGGGATTTAACACTGAAGCTTTCTTT
CASSPLQGSSGFNTEAFF
>TRBJ1-1|.|TRBV11-2|TRBD1
TGTGCCAGCAGCCGGGACAGGGGGGCAAACACTGAAGCTTTCTTT
CASSRDRGANTEAFF
>TRBJ2-3|.|TRBV7-3|.
TGTGCCAGCAGTCCTAGCGCATCTAGCACAGATACGCAGTATTTT
CASSPSASSTDTQYF
>TRBJ2-1|once|TRBV7-9|.
TGTGCCAGCAGCTTAGGGCCAGGGTGGGGCAATGAGCAGTTCTTC
CASSLGPGWGNEQFF
>TRBJ2-5|.|TRBV19|.
TGTGCCAGTAGTAACTCACTCGGGGAGACCCAGTACTTC
CASSNSLGETQYF
>TRBJ2-1|once|TRBV6-6|.
TGTGCCAGCAGTTACAACAGACGCACCTACAATGAGCAGTTCTTC
CASSYNRRTYNEQFF
>TRBJ2-1|.|TRBV3-1/TRBV3-2|.
TGTGCCAGCACGCAGAGGGGGAACGGCTACAATGAGCAGTTCTTC
CASTQRGNGYNEQFF
>TRBJ2-7|.|TRBV30|.
TGTGCCTGGAGTGTTGGTCAAACGAGCGAGCAGTACTTC
CAWSVGQTSEQYF
>TRBJ2-2|.|TRBV2|TRBD1
TGTGCCAGCAGTGGGTCGCAGGGGGCGAACACCGGGGAGCTGTTTTTT
CASSGSQGANTGELFF
>TRBJ2-4|.|TRBV4-1|.
TGCGCCAGCAGCCCCGGGAGCGGGCGCCTCCTAGCCAAAAACATTCAGTACTTC
CASSPGSGRLLAKNIQYF
>TRBJ2-5|.|TRBV27|TRBD2
TGTGCCAGCAGTTTACTAGCGGGAGGGTGGGAGACCCAGTACTTC
CASSLLAGGWETQYF
>TRBJ1-4|.|TRBV7-6|TRBD1
TGTGCCAGCAGCTTTTCGCAGGGGGGAATAGGGGAAAAACTGTTTTTT
CASSFSQGGIGEKLFF
>TRBJ1-1|.|TRBV10-3|.
TGTGCCATCAGTGAGGCCGGGAGGGGCACTGAAGCTTTCTTT
CAISEAGRGTEAFF
>TRBJ2-7|.|TRBV7-2|TRBD1
TGTGCCAGCAGCTTAGGACAGGGGTATGCGGGTCACTACGTCGAGCAGTACTTC
CASSLGQGYAGHYVEQYF
>TRBJ2-1|.|TRBV11-2|TRBD2
TGTGCCAGCAGCACCCGCGGGACTAGCGGATACAATGAGCAGTTCTTC
CASSTRGTSGYNEQFF
>TRBJ2-3|.|TRBV9|TRBD2
TGTGCCAGCAGCCCCGGACTAGCGGGAAAGACAGATACGCAGTATTTT
CASSPGLAGKTDTQYF
>TRBJ2-2|few|TRBV10-3|.
TGTGCCATCAGTGTTCAGGGCCCAGACACCGGGGAGCTGTTTTTT
CAISVQGPDTGELFF
>TRBJ1-5|.|TRBV12-5|.
TGTGCTAGTGGCCTCGGAGTTGGCAATCAGCCCCAGCATTTT
CASGLGVGNQPQHF
>TRBJ2-1|.|TRBV6-4|TRBD2
TGTGCCAGCAGTGATCTAGCGGGCAAGTACAATGAGCAGTTCTTC
CASSDLAGKYNEQFF
>TRBJ2-2|.|TRBV6-6|.
TGTGCCAGCAGTTACTCTGGCCCAGACACCGGGGAGCTGTTTTTT
CASSYSGPDTGELFF
>TRBJ1-2|once|TRBV20-1|TRBD1
TGCAGTGCTAGTAGGGGGCTAAACTATGGCTACACCTTC
CSASRGLNYGYTF
>TRBJ2-3|.|TRBV6-6|TRBD2
TGTGCCAGCAGTAGCGGGGCCTTCACAGATACGCAGTATTTT
CASSSGAFTDTQYF
>TRBJ2-7|.|TRBV7-6|TRBD1
TGTGCCAGCAGCCTGACGGACAGGGAGGTAGACTACGAGCAGTACTTC
CASSLTDREVDYEQYF
>TRBJ1-2|.|TRBV18|.
TGTGCCAGCTCACAACCACAATTCCCCTGGAGGGGCTACACCTTC
CASSQPQFPWRGYTF
>TRBJ1-2|.|TRBV30|.
TGTGCCTGGACCCAGCTGACAGGCGGCGGGCGTTATGGCTACACCTTC
CAWTQLTGGGRYGYTF
>TRBJ1-4|.|TRBV30|.
TGTGCCTGGAGTGGAGTGACTCTTTTTTTT
CAWSGVTLFF
>TRBJ2-6|.|TRBV30|TRBD2
TGTGCCTGGGGCCTAGCGGGTATTCCTGGGGCCAACGTCCTGACTTTC
CAWGLAGIPGANVLTF
>TRBJ2-7|.|TRBV5-8|.
TGTGCCAGCAGCTTGCGGGGTATCGCCTACGAGCAGTACTTC
CASSLRGIAYEQYF
>TRBJ2-3|.|TRBV9|.
TGTGCCAGCAGCGCCTTAGGGGCAGATACGCAGTATTTT
CASSALGADTQYF
>TRBJ1-2|.|TRBV7-9|TRBD1
TGTGCCAGCAGTTCCGGACAGGGGTTGGACTATGGCTACACCTTC
CASSSGQGLDYGYTF
>TRBJ2-5|.|TRBV7-9|.
TGTGCCAGCAGCTTATCGAACAGGCGACAAGAGACCCAGTACTTC
CASSLSNRRQETQYF
>TRBJ2-2|.|TRBV7-3|.
TGTGCCAGCAGCTTAGAGGCAGGGAAAACCGGGGAGCTGTTTTTT
CASSLEAGKTGELFF
>TRBJ1-1|.|TRBV11-2|TRBD1
TGTGCCAGCAGTTCACAGGGGAGTGGGACTGAAGCTTTCTTT
CASSSQGSGTEAFF
>TRBJ2-4|.|TRBV27|TRBD2
TGTGCCACCGGGACTAGCGGGGGGCAGGCCAAAAACATTCAGTACTTC
CATGTSGGQAKNIQYF
>TRBJ2-1|.|TRBV6-5|TRBD1
TGTGCCAGCACCAGGGACAGGAGCTCCTACAATGAGCAGTTCTTC
CASTRDRSSYNEQFF